Described below is a single TCR beta chain sequence and its context. V was shortened by 0 bases and J by 5 bases, with 9 bases between the two germline ends. The CDR3 loop spans 14 amino acids. Germline V lookup: CDR1 LGHNA, CDR2 YSLEER. These data originate in a study of T-cell reconstitution after alpha-beta-depleted transplantation in children. Unique molecular identifiers were built into the TCRbeta library. In TCRdb, the PCR reads were re-called with MiXCR into one record per CDR3 protein. The sample has about 350,000 distinct CDR3 sequences, 13% seen once. The sample was PBMCs, taken from the stem cell graft. The sequence was obtained from a human donor who donated a stem cell graft to a child with Fanconi anemia. The gene calls are TRBV4-3 and TRBJ2-3, with unresolved D. CDR3 protein: CASSQDLQIDTQYF. Here the CDR3 DNA reads TGCGCCAGCAGCCAAGATCTACAGATAGATACGCAGTATTTT.